This T cell receptor beta chain appears in the sequencing data of a study of blood T cell repertoires in COVID-19. Everyone who took part was roughly 18 to 89 years old, and they came from roughly 25 US areas. Participants were placed into cohorts based on the clinical history they reported. Cohort 3 recovery required two negative PCRs, clearance, or symptom resolution. The protocol was immunoSEQ multiplex PCR, while the TCRdb copy is restricted to in-frame clones and leaves out a portion. The repertoire has some 350,000 clones, over 75% of them found once; the top ten carry approximately 5%. With 3 bases removed from V and 4 bases from J, the gap between germline ends came to 13 bases. The CDR3 extends over 14 amino acids. Germline lookup yields CDR1 SGHKS and CDR2 YYEKEE (reference sequence).

Input material: PBMCs or T cells enriched from blood (not recorded which). This sequence joins TRBV5-5 and TRBJ1-2; a possible D gene is TRBD1 (5 bases). The clonotype comes from a woman in her twenties or thirties who had recovered from COVID-19. CDR3 region: CASSWGRESYGYTF. CDR3 DNA: TGTGCCAGCAGCTGGGGCAGAGAAAGCTATGGCTACACCTTC.